Listed here are 30 T cell receptor beta chains from one sample, sequenced in a study of siplizumab effects on memory and regulatory T cells. Sequenced by immunoSEQ multiplex PCR; TCRdb stores in-frame clones only, minus some. Among about 110,000 clones listed, about 90% were seen once. The specimen was Tregs sorted from blood. The receptors were gathered from a human donor in good health.

The V gene is TRBV5-1, the J gene TRBJ2-1; D is ambiguous. Germline V gene lookup returns CDR1 SGHRS and CDR2 YFSETQ. Trimming stripped 1 base from V and 7 bases from J, with 9 bases between. The CDR3 loop spans 13 amino acids. In DNA form, the CDR3 reads TGCGCCAGCAGCTTGAATTCCGTTAATGAGCAGTTCTTC. The encoded protein is CASSLNSVNEQFF. Complete variable domain (other parts from reference TRBV5-1 and TRBJ2-1): KAGVTQTPRYLIKTRGQQVTLSCSPISGHRSVSWYQQTPGQGLQFLFEYFSETQRNKGNFPGRFSGRQFSNSRSEMNVSTLELGDSALYLCASSLNSVNEQFFGPGTRLTVL.

The gene calls are TRBV19 and TRBJ2-4, with 8 bases identical to TRBD1. Per germline, CDR1 LNHDA and CDR2 SQIVND (reference sequence). The CDR3 contains 14 residues. V lost 5 bases to trimming and J lost 9 bases; unmatched junction nucleotides: 9. The CDR3 coding sequence is TGTGCCAGTAGTTTTGGGGCCGACAGGGGCATTCAGTACTTC. Translation gives CASSFGADRGIQYF.

Regarding this clone: A read error may produce the germline difference seen at one junction end. Additional DNA sequences in this sample encode the identical CDR3. The V gene is TRBV19, the J gene TRBJ1-5; D gene ambiguous. This CDR3 is 15 amino acids long. The V gene's germline CDR1 is LNHDA and CDR2 SQIVND (reference sequence). The CDR3 reads CASRTRAYSNQPQHF. DNA of the CDR3: TGTGCCAGTAGGACAAGGGCGTATAGCAATCAGCCCCAACATTTT.

The rearrangement joins TRBV19 to TRBJ1-6, with TRBD1 as a possible D gene (6 bases). Germline V CDR1 and CDR2: LNHDA, SQIVND (reference sequence). The ends were cut back, 5 bases at V and 7 bases at J, with 15 bases in the middle. The length of the CDR3 is 15 residues. CDR3 in amino acids: CASSSPGHLNSPLHF. In nucleotides, the CDR3 is TGTGCCAGTAGTTCGCCGGGACACCTCAATTCACCCCTCCACTTT.

This chain uses TRBV29-1 with TRBJ2-5; 11 bases match TRBD1. The trim removed 5 bases at V and 5 bases at J, leaving 7 bases unmatched. Germline V CDR1 and CDR2: SQVTM, ANQGSEA. This CDR3 has 14 residues. Here the CDR3 DNA reads TGCAGCGTTTGGACAGGGGGCTTAGGTGAGACCCAGTACTTC. It encodes CSVWTGGLGETQYF. The complete variable domain, with remaining parts taken from reference TRBV29-1 and TRBJ2-5, reads SAVISQKPSRDICQRGTSLTIQCQVDSQVTMMFWYRQQPGQSLTLIATANQGSEATYESGFVIDKFPISRPNLTFSTLTVSNMSPEDSSIYLCSVWTGGLGETQYFGPGTRLLVL.

This chain joins TRBV7-9 and TRBJ1-2, with 7 bases identical to TRBD1. Trimming at V came to 0 bases and at J to 7 bases, leaving 8 bases not matched to a gene. Germline V gives CDR1 SEHNR, CDR2 FQNEAQ (reference sequence). The length of the CDR3 is 15 residues. For the CDR3, the DNA is TGTGCCAGCAGCTTAGCCCGGAGGGGGCAGGGTGGCTACACCTTC. Translating gives CASSLARRGQGGYTF.

The rearrangement joins TRBV7-6 to TRBJ2-1, with 9 nucleotides matching TRBD2. The germline V gene has CDR1 SGHVS and CDR2 FNYEAQ. V gave up 5 bases and J gave up 9 bases; unmatched junction bases: 14. The CDR3 extends over 16 amino acids. CDR3 amino acids: CASSTRLGLAESEQFF. The CDR3 DNA sequence: TGTGCCAGCAGCACCCGCTTGGGACTAGCCGAGAGTGAGCAGTTCTTC.

The chain combines TRBV29-1 with TRBJ2-1, with 10 bases matching TRBD2. The V gene end was trimmed by 7 bases and the J gene end by 3 bases; junction bases not matched to a gene: 18. The CDR3 contains 18 residues. Germline lookup yields CDR1 SQVTM and CDR2 ANQGSEA. CDR3 residues: CSAGGVAGGMTYYNEQFF. CDR3 in DNA: TGCAGCGCCGGAGGGGTAGCGGGAGGAATGACGTACTACAATGAGCAGTTCTTC.

The chain links TRBV7-9 to TRBJ1-5; tentative D call: TRBD1 (5 bases). Germline V gives CDR1 SEHNR, CDR2 FQNEAQ (reference sequence). Trimming shortened V by 5 bases and J by 5 bases, and 19 bases separated the two germline ends. There are 16 residues in the CDR3. CDR3 DNA: TGTGCCAGCAGCCGTACGGGGGGAAGAGGGGATCAGCCCCAGCATTTT. It yields the protein CASSRTGGRGDQPQHF.

The CDR3: CASKGTGANVLTF. CDR3 in DNA: TGTGCCAGCAAGGGTACTGGGGCCAACGTCCTGACTTTC. The chain links TRBV2 to TRBJ2-6; D uncertain. The CDR3 consists of 13 residues. Trimming removed 7 bases from V and 2 bases from J, with 6 bases in between. The germline CDR1 and CDR2 sequences are SNHLY and FYNNEI. The full variable domain, rest sourced from reference TRBV2 and TRBJ2-6, is EPEVTQTPSHQVTQMGQEVILRCVPISNHLYFYWYRQILGQKVEFLVSFYNNEISEKSEIFDDQFSVERPDGSNFTLKIRSTKLEDSAMYFCASKGTGANVLTFGAGSRLTVL.

This clone was counted once. The chain recombines TRBV6-5 with TRBJ2-6; D is undetermined. This CDR3 is built from 15 residues. Germline V gene data show CDR1 as MNHEY and CDR2 as SVGAGI. Trimming removed 6 bases at V and 3 bases at J, with 12 bases between. The CDR3 sequence is CASRSRAVGANVLTF. As DNA, the CDR3 is TGTGCCAGCAGGTCCCGGGCAGTTGGGGCCAACGTCCTGACTTTC.

This clone was seen only once. This chain joins TRBV9 and TRBJ2-7, with D perhaps TRBD1 or TRBD2 (5 bases each). Between the trimmed V and J ends, which lost 3 bases and 5 bases, there was a span of 18 bases. The germline V gene encodes CDR1 SGDLS and CDR2 YYNGEE. This CDR3 is 15 amino acids long. The CDR3 loop is CASSDTGRMGNEQYF. The CDR3 DNA sequence: TGTGCCAGCAGCGACACGGGACGCATGGGGAACGAGCAGTACTTC.

This chain links TRBV9 with TRBJ2-3, with D possibly being TRBD2 (5 bases). The CDR3 is 16 residues long. Germline CDR1 SGDLS, CDR2 YYNGEE. Trimming cost V 0 bases and J 1 base, with 12 bases left between them. The CDR3 reads CASSVGSGMGTDTQYF. DNA of the CDR3: TGTGCCAGCAGCGTAGGCTCCGGGATGGGCACAGATACGCAGTATTTT.

The chain is built from TRBV5-4 and TRBJ2-7; 8 bases are shared with TRBD2. This CDR3 is 15 amino acids long. Germline V gene data show CDR1 as SGHNT and CDR2 as YYREEE (reference sequence). After removal of 4 bases from V and 2 bases from J, the junction contained 8 bases not matched to a gene. The CDR3, as DNA: TGTGCCAGCAGCCCCGGGGGGGGGTCCCCCTACGAGCAGTACTTC. Encoded protein: CASSPGGGSPYEQYF.

This clone was recorded only once. The chain has TRBV7-9 and TRBJ1-4; possibly TRBD1 for D (6 bases). The CDR3 runs to 15 residues. The germline V gene has CDR1 SEHNR and CDR2 FQNEAQ (reference sequence). Trimming shortened V by 5 bases and J by 7 bases, and 17 bases separated the two germline ends. The CDR3 bases are TGTGCCAGCAGCCGCGGGTGGACAGTCTTTGAAAAACTGTTTTTT. It encodes CASSRGWTVFEKLFF.

This chain joins TRBV2 and TRBJ2-7; 10 bases agree with TRBD1. The CDR3 contains 13 residues. Germline loops: CDR1 SNHLY, CDR2 FYNNEI. With 5 bases clipped from V and 7 bases from J, the junction kept 5 bases outside the gene matches. The CDR3 coding sequence is TGTGCCAGCAGTCGACAGGGGGCGAGGGAGCAGTACTTC. The encoded protein is CASSRQGAREQYF.

This chain joins TRBV6-1 and TRBJ1-2, with D unresolved. V lost 7 bases and J 2 bases, leaving 11 bases between the germline ends. This CDR3 spans 13 amino acids. Germline lookup yields CDR1 MNHNS and CDR2 SASEGT. This CDR3 is CASKSGKNYGYTF. In DNA, the CDR3 is TGTGCCAGCAAGTCGGGCAAGAACTATGGCTACACCTTC.

The rearrangement joins TRBV5-1 to TRBJ2-3, with a possible D match to TRBD2 (5 bases). The length of the CDR3 is 16 residues. The ends were cut back, 0 bases at V and 1 base at J, with 12 bases in the middle. Germline V gene lookup returns CDR1 SGHRS and CDR2 YFSETQ. The CDR3 loop is CASSLERGVGTDTQYF. The CDR3 nucleotides are TGCGCCAGCAGCTTGGAACGGGGAGTAGGCACAGATACGCAGTATTTT.

This chain links TRBV6-6 with TRBJ2-2; 8 bases align to TRBD1. CDR3 size: 16 residues. Germline V CDR1 and CDR2: MNHNY, SVGAGI (reference sequence). The V and J ends lost 5 bases and 2 bases, in that order; junction bases with no gene match: 7. CDR3 protein: CASSATGDINTGELFF. Here the CDR3 DNA reads TGTGCCAGCAGTGCGACAGGGGACATTAACACCGGGGAGCTGTTTTTT.

The table lists this clone with a count of one. At one end the junction does not follow the germline gene, possibly because of a read error. Other DNA sequences in this sample translate to the same CDR3. The chain uses TRBV18 and TRBJ2-1; D ambiguous. The CDR3 is 16 residues long. Germline values: CDR1 KGHSH, CDR2 LQKENI. CDR3 DNA: TGCGCCAGCTCATCGCCCGGGTCTGGCTCCTACAATGAGCAGTTCTTC. Its protein product is CASSSPGSGSYNEQFF.

This clone occurred once. Here the CDR3 reads CASSFNLNTEAFF. The DNA for the CDR3 is TGTGCCAGCAGTTTTAACTTAAACACTGAAGCTTTCTTT. The chain has TRBV11-1 and TRBJ1-1, with unresolved D. Germline V CDR1 and CDR2: SGHAT, FQDESV (reference sequence). The V and J ends lost 6 bases and 2 bases respectively, with 10 bases between them. This CDR3 region has 13 residues.

This clone was observed a single time. The gene calls are TRBV6-6 and TRBJ1-6; no reliable D call. V lost 6 bases to trimming and J lost 17 bases, with 17 bases between them. This CDR3 region has 12 residues. CDR1 is MNHNY, CDR2 SVGAGI, per germline (reference sequence). CDR3 loop: CASSPPVGSVHF. In DNA form, the CDR3 reads TGTGCCAGCAGCCCCCCGGTGGGGTCGGTCCACTTT.

V and J are TRBV30 and TRBJ2-7; possible D gene TRBD2, 5 bases. The germline V and J ends were trimmed by 4 bases and 3 bases, with 19 bases remaining between them. Germline CDR1 reads GTSNPN; CDR2 reads SVGIG (reference sequence). This CDR3 has 15 residues. The DNA of the CDR3 is TGTGCCTGGAACCCGGGGAGCAGGAGAAGCTACGAGCAGTACTTC. This translates into CAWNPGSRRSYEQYF.

The rearrangement links TRBV7-7 to TRBJ2-2; no reliable D call. The CDR3 covers 12 residues. CDR1 is SSHAT and CDR2 is FNYEAQ in the germline V gene (reference sequence). Trimming stripped 11 bases from V and 4 bases from J, with 11 bases between. The CDR3 loop reads CAVKWGTGELFF. The CDR3 bases are TGTGCCGTCAAATGGGGCACCGGGGAGCTGTTTTTT. The full variable domain, its missing parts supplied by reference TRBV7-7 and TRBJ2-2, is GAGVSQSPRYKVTKRGQDVTLRCDPISSHATLYWYQQALGQGPEFLTYFNYEAQPDKSGLPSDRFSAERPEGSISTLTIQRTEQRDSAMYRCAVKWGTGELFFGEGSRLTVL.

The chain employs TRBV6-1 and TRBJ1-2, with D unclear. This CDR3 contains 12 residues. CDR1 is MNHNS and CDR2 is SASEGT in the germline V gene. Trimming left V 4 bases short and J 4 bases short, with 7 bases between. CDR3 residues: CASSVRTYGYTF. The CDR3 DNA sequence: TGTGCCAGCAGTGTCCGGACCTATGGCTACACCTTC.

The chain uses TRBV10-1 and TRBJ2-1; D is perhaps TRBD1 (6 bases). V lost 3 bases, J lost 4 bases, and 13 bases lay in between. The germline CDR1 and CDR2 sequences are WNHNN and SYGVQD (reference sequence). The CDR3 runs 15 residues. The CDR3 DNA reads TGCGCCAGCAGTGACTCCGGGACAACGTACAATGAGCAGTTCTTC. It specifies CASSDSGTTYNEQFF.

V and J are TRBV23-1 and TRBJ2-5; D uncertain. TRBV23-1 is an open reading frame, and its role is uncertain. V lost 0 bases and J 5 bases, leaving 4 bases between the germline ends. The CDR3 spans 12 residues. The chain's CDR3 is CASSQSGETQYF. The CDR3 DNA reads as TGCGCCAGCAGTCAATCAGGGGAGACCCAGTACTTC.

V and J are TRBV6-5 and TRBJ1-2, with TRBD1 matching over 8 bases. V trimming: 5 bases; J trimming: 2 bases; junction bases outside the gene matches: 4. Germline CDR1 reads MNHEY; CDR2 reads SVGAGI. This CDR3 is built from 14 residues. The CDR3 region has the DNA TGTGCCAGCAGTCGCCGGGACAGGAACTATGGCTACACCTTC. Amino acids: CASSRRDRNYGYTF.

V and J are TRBV11-2 and TRBJ2-7, with D perhaps TRBD1 (5 bases). CDR1 and CDR2 from the germline V gene are SGHAT and FQNNGV. This CDR3 is built from 14 residues. Trimming left V 5 bases short and J 2 bases short, with 13 bases between. The CDR3 sequence: CASSLLDSAYEQYF. CDR3 coding DNA: TGTGCCAGCAGCCTCCTAGACAGTGCCTACGAGCAGTACTTC. Complete variable domain (other parts from reference TRBV11-2 and TRBJ2-7): EAGVAQSPRYKIIEKRQSVAFWCNPISGHATLYWYQQILGQGPKLLIQFQNNGVVDDSQLPKDRFSAERLKGVDSTLKIQPAKLEDSAVYLCASSLLDSAYEQYFGPGTRLTVT.

For the CDR3, the DNA is TGCGCCAGCAGCTTGGACACGCTCTACGAGCAGTACTTC. It yields the protein CASSLDTLYEQYF. The chain has TRBV5-1 and TRBJ2-7, with D unclear. V lost 0 bases and J lost 3, with 7 bases in between. The CDR3 runs to 13 residues. Germline V gene data show CDR1 as SGHRS and CDR2 as YFSETQ.